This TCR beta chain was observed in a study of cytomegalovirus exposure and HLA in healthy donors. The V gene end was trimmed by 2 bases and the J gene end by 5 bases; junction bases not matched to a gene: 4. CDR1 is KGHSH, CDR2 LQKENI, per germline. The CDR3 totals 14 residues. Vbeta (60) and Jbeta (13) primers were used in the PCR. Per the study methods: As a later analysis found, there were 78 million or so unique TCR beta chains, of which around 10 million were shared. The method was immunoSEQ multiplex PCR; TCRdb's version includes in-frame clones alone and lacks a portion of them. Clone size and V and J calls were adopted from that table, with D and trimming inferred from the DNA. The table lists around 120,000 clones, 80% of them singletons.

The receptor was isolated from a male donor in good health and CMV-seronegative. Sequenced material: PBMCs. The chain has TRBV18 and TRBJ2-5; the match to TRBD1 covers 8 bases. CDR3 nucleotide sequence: TGTGCCAGCTCACCAGTCAGGGGGCTTGAGACCCAGTACTTC. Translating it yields CASSPVRGLETQYF. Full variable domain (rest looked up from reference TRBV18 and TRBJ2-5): NAGVMQNPRHLVRRRGQEARLRCSPMKGHSHVYWYRQLPEEGLKFMVYLQKENIIDESGMPKERFSAEFPKEGPSILRIQQVVRGDSAAYFCASSPVRGLETQYFGPGTRLLVL.